A selection of T cell receptor beta chains follows, all from one sample in a study of blood T cells in healthy people across ages. TCRdb analysed the 5' RACE reads with MiXCR anew, one entry per CDR3 protein. In the table there are 550,000 to 700,000 distinct CDR3 sequences, roughly 28% of which are singletons. Sequenced input: blood. Source of these receptors: a woman in her seventies in good health. Each CDR3 is given with its conserved first and last residue. The D gene is left open where the match is weak. The size field is filled for only some rows; it gives once, few, many or a size class.

j_gene,abundance,d_gene,v_gene,CDR3nt,CDR3aa
TRBJ1-1,many,.,TRBV29-1,TGCAGCTCCCGGGAAGACCACAGGAACACTGAAGCTTTCTTT,CSSREDHRNTEAFF
TRBJ1-1,many,TRBD1,TRBV7-3,TGTGCCAGCACCCTACATTCGCCGGGACAGGGAAACACTGAAGCTTTCTTT,CASTLHSPGQGNTEAFF
TRBJ1-1,few,.,TRBV6-1,TGTGCCAGCAGTGATTTGTGGGAAAGTCACACTGAAGCTTTCTTT,CASSDLWESHTEAFF
TRBJ2-5,few,TRBD1,TRBV20-1,TGCAGTGCTAGACCCGACAGGGTAGAGACCCAGTACTTC,CSARPDRVETQYF
TRBJ2-5,.,.,TRBV29-1,TGCAGCGTTGCCTGGACCCGACTTCGAGAGACCCAGTACTTC,CSVAWTRLRETQYF
TRBJ2-1,.,TRBD1,TRBV13,TGTGCCAGCACCCGGGACAGGGGCAATGAGCAGTTCTTC,CASTRDRGNEQFF
TRBJ1-1,few,.,TRBV20-1,TGCAGTGTCATGTATCAGGATTCGGGCACTGAAGCTTTCTTT,CSVMYQDSGTEAFF
TRBJ1-2,.,TRBD1,TRBV3-1,TGTGCCAGCAGCCAACCGGGGCAGGGGGCCCATCGGGATGGCTACACCTTC,CASSQPGQGAHRDGYTF
TRBJ2-1,.,.,TRBV7-9,TGTGCCAGCAGCCCCTCCTGGGGGGATGAGCAGTTCTTC,CASSPSWGDEQFF
TRBJ2-3,.,TRBD2,TRBV9,TGTGCCAGCAGCGCCACTAGCGGGGGGTTCCAAGATACGCAGTATTTT,CASSATSGGFQDTQYF
TRBJ1-3,.,TRBD1,TRBV18,TGTGCCAGCTCACTGGTACAGGGGAAGAACGGAAACACCATATATTTT,CASSLVQGKNGNTIYF
TRBJ2-3,.,.,TRBV7-2,TGTGCCAGCAGCTTCAGTAGGTCAAATACGCAGTATTTT,CASSFSRSNTQYF
TRBJ2-7,few,.,TRBV20-1,TGCAGTGCTAGAGATCGGGTGCTCTCCTACGAGCAGTACTTC,CSARDRVLSYEQYF
TRBJ2-1,.,.,TRBV29-1,TGCAGCGTGACCGGTTTCTACAATGAGCAGTTCTTC,CSVTGFYNEQFF
TRBJ2-5,.,.,TRBV7-3,TGTGCCAGCAGCGTGGGACCCCGAGAGACCCAGTACTTC,CASSVGPRETQYF